The subject of this entry is one T cell receptor (beta chain). What antigen it recognizes has not been identified. No quality values exist for individual bases; no much larger clone is one base distant. This sample was included in a study of T cell responses to AZD1222 COVID-19 vaccine (dated by TCRdb to 2020 to 2022). Regarding the study in general: AZD1222 recipients whose second dose came at about 4 weeks and those whose second dose came at about 12 weeks were combined into one group, since spike-specific TCR depth and breadth did not differ between the two schedules. A total of about 230 trial participants underwent TCR sequencing, of whom about 200 received two doses of AZD1222 and about 26 received two doses of the MenACWY control vaccine. Trial participants were enrolled by age into 18-55, 56-69 and 70-plus year subgroups, with roughly 160, 29 and 62 TCR-sequenced participants respectively.

The time point label of this sample denotes: baseline before first vaccination. Vaccinee samples came from UK trials COV001 and COV002, including a single-blind randomized controlled phase 2/3 trial of AZD1222 (ChAdOx1 nCoV-19) in healthy adults. Trial participant PBMC samples were collected at day 0 and day 28 after the second dose for TCRbeta chain sequencing. The paper's findings and limits, for the study overall: Vaccine-associated CD4 TCRs spanned the whole spike protein, with dominant responses in regions 160-218 and 743-854. After two AZD1222 doses, spike-specific TCR breadth and depth were significantly higher than at day 0 and than in MenACWY recipients. No day 14 peak-response samples were available, so repertoires were characterized only after the peak T cell response. The 56-69-year group was small, and its depth increase did not reach significance, likely because of low power. Nearly half of unique spike-specific TCRs reportedly recognized epitopes outside regions mutated in the B.1.351 and B.1.1.7 variants. Participants were mostly white British, with more females than males. The authors suggested clonal diversity may have been underestimated. Only five to seven AZD1222 recipients were SARS-CoV-2 seropositive at baseline, limiting conclusions about previously exposed vaccinees.

Sequences SGHTS (CDR1) and YDEGEE (CDR2) are obtained from the germline V gene. Measured from the cysteine to the phenylalanine, the CDR3 is 15 residues long. Only CDR3 DNA remains: 45 bases, in frame from the first base. V loses 3 bases, J loses 5 bases, and the germline ends lie 15 bases apart. The CDR3 regions of human TCRbeta chains were analyzed by immunosequencing. In the authors' own workflow: TCRs in the repertoires were compared against a reference library of SARS-CoV-2-specific TCRs that had been generated with the MIRA antigen-specificity platform. Breadth was defined as the fraction of unique TCRs that were SARS-CoV-2-associated, and depth was defined as the fraction of total T cells that were SARS-CoV-2-associated. Using the MIRA data, each spike-specific TCR was mapped to the spike region that the TCR reacts to and placed in a CD4 or CD8 class. Log10-transformed breadth and depth values were compared by one-way ANOVA with Sidak's multiple comparisons tests. Entries here come from immuneACCESS through TCRdb and include only in-frame sequences with V and J called. Some clones fail to appear in such tables; in the studies checked, an unresolved V gene covers under half of the shortfall, and the cause of the remainder is unknown. The V and J calls and clone size were taken over from that table, and D and trimming were inferred from the DNA. This sample comprises 150,000 to 180,000 clones, around 90% of them detected only once. In total, the top ten clones hold around 3.2% of the sample.

Sequenced material: peripheral blood, taken on day 0 of AZD1222 vaccination. The chain uses TRBV5-8 and TRBJ1-5; TRBD1 is perhaps the D gene, given 5 matching bases. The clonotype comes from an adult in good health. This receptor has the CDR3 CASSYVNQGYQPQHF. The base sequence is TGTGCCAGCAGCTACGTGAATCAGGGTTATCAGCCCCAGCATTTT.